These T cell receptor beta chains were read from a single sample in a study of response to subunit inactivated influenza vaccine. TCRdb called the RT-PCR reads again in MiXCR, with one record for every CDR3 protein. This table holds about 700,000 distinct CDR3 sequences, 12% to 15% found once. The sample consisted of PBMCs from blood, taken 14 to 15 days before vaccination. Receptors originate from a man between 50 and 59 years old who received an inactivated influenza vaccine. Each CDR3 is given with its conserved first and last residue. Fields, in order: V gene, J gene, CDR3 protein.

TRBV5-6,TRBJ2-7,CASSFFLGPSYEQYF
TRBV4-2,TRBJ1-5,CASSKQGASNQPQHF
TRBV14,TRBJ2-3,CASSQGAGGGPPDTQYF
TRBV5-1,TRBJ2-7,CASSLASGAPHLQYF
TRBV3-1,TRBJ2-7,CASSQDDRYEQYF
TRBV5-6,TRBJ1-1,CASSRDPTGGEAFF
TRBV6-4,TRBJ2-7,CASSEYASGSYEQYF
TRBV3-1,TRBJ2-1,CASSQVRLSYNEQFF
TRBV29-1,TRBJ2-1,CSVGGRFHNEQFF
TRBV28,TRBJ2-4,CASSPTGGRAKNIQYF
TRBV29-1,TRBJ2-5,CSVRDRDYQETQYF
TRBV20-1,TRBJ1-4,CSARGRRDEKLFF
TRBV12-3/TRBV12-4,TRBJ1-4,CASSLALGKTNEKLFF
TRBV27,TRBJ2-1,CASSSHPGLADNEQFF
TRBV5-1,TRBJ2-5,CASSFATHALDSLF
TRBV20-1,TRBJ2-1,CSARGLRGGGDYNEQFF
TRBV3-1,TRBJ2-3,CASSQQGRADTQYF